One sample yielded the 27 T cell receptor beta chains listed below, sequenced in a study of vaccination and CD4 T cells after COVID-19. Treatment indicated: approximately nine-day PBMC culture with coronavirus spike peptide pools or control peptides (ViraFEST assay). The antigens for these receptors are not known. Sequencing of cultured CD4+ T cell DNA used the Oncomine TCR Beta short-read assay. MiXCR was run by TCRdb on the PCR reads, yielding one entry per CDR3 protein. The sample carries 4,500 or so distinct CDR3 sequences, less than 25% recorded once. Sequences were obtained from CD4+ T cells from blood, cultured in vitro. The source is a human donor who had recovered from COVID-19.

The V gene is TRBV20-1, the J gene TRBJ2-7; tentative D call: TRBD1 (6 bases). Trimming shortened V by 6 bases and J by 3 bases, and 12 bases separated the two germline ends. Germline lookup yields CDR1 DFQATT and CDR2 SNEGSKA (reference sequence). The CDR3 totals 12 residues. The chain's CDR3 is CSAQHRDYEQYF. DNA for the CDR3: TGCAGTGCCCAGCACAGGGACTACGAGCAGTACTTC.

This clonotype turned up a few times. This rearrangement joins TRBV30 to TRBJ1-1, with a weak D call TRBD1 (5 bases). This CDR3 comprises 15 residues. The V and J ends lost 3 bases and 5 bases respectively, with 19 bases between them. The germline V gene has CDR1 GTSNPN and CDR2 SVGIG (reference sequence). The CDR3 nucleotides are TGTGCCTGGAGGGACCTCGGGTTCGGGGGGACTGAAGCTTTCTTT. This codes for CAWRDLGFGGTEAFF.

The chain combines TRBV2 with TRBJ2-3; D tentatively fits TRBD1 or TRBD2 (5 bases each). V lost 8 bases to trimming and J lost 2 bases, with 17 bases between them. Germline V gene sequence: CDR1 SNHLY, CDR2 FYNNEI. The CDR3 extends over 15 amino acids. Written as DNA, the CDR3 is TGTGCCAGCTCCCCCTGGGGGTCCCACACAGATACGCAGTATTTT. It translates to CASSPWGSHTDTQYF.

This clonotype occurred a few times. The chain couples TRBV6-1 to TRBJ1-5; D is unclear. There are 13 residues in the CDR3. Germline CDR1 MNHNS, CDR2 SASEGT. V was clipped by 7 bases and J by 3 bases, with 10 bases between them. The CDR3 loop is CASNQAFNQPQHF. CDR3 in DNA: TGTGCCAGCAACCAGGCTTTCAATCAGCCCCAGCATTTT.

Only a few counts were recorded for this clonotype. CDR3: CASSWGDQRNTIYF. CDR3 in DNA: TGTGCCAGCAGCTGGGGGGACCAAAGAAACACCATATATTTT. This rearrangement joins TRBV7-2 to TRBJ1-3; perhaps TRBD1 as D (5 bases). The CDR3 has 14 amino acids. The germline V and J ends were trimmed by 4 bases and 5 bases, with 12 bases remaining between them. Germline V gene data show CDR1 as SGHTA and CDR2 as FQGNSA.

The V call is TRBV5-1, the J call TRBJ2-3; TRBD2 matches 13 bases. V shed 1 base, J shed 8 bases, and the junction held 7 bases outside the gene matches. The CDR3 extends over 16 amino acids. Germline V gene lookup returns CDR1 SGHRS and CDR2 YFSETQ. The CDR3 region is CASSLLTSGGGPTQYF. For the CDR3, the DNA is TGCGCCAGCAGCTTGCTCACTAGCGGGGGGGGTCCTACGCAGTATTTT.

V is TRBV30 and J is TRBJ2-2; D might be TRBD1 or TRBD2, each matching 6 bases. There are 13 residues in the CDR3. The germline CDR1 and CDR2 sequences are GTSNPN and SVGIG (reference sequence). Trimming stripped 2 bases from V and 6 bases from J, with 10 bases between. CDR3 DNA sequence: TGTGCCTGGAGTCCCGGGGGCCCCGGGGAGCTGTTTTTT. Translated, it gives CAWSPGGPGELFF.

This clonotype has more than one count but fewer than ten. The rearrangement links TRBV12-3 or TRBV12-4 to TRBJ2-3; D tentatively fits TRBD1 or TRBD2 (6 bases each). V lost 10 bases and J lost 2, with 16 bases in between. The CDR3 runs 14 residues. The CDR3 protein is CATFTGAATDTQYF. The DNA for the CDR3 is TGTGCCACATTTACGGGGGCAGCCACAGATACGCAGTATTTT.

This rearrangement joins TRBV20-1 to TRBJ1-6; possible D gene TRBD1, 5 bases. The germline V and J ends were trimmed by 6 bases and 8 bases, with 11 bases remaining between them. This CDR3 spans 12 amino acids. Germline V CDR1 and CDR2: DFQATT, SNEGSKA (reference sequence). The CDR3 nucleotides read TGCAGTGCCAGGGACCAGGATTCACCCCTCCACTTT. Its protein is CSARDQDSPLHF.

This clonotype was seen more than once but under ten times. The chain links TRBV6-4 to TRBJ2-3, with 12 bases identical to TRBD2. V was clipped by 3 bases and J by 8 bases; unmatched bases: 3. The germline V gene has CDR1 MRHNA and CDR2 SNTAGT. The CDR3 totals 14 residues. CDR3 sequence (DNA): TGTGCCAGCAGTGAGAAACTAGCGGGGGGTACGCAGTATTTT. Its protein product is CASSEKLAGGTQYF.

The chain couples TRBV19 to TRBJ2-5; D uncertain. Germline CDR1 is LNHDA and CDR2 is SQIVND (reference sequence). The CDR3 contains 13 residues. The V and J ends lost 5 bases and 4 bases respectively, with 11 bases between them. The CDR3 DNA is TGTGCCAGTAGTTTCCAGCGTGGAGAGACCCAGTACTTC. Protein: CASSFQRGETQYF.

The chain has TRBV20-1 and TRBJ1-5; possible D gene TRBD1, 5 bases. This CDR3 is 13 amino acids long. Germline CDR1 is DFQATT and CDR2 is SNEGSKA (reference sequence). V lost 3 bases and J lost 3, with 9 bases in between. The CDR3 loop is CSASQGPNQPQHF. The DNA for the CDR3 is TGCAGTGCTAGTCAGGGCCCCAATCAGCCCCAGCATTTT.

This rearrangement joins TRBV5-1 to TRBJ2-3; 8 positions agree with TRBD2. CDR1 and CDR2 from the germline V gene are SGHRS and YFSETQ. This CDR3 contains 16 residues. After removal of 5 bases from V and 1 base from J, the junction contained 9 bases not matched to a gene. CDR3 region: CASRPLGGGRTDTQYF. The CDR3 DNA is TGCGCCAGCAGGCCCCTCGGCGGGGGGCGCACAGATACGCAGTATTTT.

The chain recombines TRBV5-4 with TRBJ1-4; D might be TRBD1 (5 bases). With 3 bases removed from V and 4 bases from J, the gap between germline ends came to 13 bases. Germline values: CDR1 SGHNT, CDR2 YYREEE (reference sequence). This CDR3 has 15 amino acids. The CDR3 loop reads CASSWSTGDNEKLFF. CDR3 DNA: TGTGCCAGCAGCTGGTCGACGGGGGATAATGAAAAACTGTTTTTT.

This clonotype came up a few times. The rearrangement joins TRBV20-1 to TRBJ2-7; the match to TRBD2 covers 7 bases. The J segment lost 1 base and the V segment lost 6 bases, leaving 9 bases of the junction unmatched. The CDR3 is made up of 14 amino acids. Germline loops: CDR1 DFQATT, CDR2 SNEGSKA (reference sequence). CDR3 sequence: CSAAPAGTSYEQYF. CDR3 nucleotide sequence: TGCAGTGCCGCCCCAGCGGGAACTTCCTACGAGCAGTACTTC.

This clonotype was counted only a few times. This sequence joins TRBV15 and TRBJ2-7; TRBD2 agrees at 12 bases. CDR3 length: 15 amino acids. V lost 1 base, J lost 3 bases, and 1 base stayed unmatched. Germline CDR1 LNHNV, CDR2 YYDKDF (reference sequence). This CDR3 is CATSRGLAGDYEQYF. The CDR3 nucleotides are TGTGCCACCAGCAGAGGACTAGCGGGAGACTACGAGCAGTACTTC.

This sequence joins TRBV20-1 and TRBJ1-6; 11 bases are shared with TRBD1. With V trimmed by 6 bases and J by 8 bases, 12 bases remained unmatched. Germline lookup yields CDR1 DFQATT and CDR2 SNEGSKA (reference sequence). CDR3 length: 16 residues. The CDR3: CSARTGGLSSDSPLHF. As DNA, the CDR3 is TGCAGTGCGCGGACAGGGGGCTTAAGTTCAGATTCACCCCTCCACTTT.

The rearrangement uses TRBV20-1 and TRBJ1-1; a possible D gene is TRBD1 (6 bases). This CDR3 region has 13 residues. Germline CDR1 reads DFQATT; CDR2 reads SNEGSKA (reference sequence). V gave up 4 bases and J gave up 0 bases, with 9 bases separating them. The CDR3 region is CSATGQLNTEAFF. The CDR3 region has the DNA TGCAGTGCTACTGGACAGTTGAACACTGAAGCTTTCTTT.

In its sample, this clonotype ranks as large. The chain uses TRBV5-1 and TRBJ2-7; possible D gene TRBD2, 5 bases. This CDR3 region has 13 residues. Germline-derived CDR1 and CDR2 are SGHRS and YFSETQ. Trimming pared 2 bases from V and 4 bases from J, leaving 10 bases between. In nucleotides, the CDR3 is TGCGCCAGCAGCTTAATGGGAGATTACGAGCAGTACTTC. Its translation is CASSLMGDYEQYF.

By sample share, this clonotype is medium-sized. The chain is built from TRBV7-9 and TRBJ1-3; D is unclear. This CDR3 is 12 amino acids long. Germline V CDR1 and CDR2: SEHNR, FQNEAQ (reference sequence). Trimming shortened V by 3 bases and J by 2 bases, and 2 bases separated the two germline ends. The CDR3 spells CASSFTGNTIYF. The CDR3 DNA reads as TGTGCCAGCAGCTTCACTGGAAACACCATATATTTT.

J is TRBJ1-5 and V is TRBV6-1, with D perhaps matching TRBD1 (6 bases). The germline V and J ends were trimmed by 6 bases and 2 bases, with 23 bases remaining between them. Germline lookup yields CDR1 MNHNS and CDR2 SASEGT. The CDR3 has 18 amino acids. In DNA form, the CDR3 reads TGTGCCAGCAGGTCGAGGGGGGCGCGGGAATACGGCAATCAGCCCCAGCATTTT. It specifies CASRSRGAREYGNQPQHF.

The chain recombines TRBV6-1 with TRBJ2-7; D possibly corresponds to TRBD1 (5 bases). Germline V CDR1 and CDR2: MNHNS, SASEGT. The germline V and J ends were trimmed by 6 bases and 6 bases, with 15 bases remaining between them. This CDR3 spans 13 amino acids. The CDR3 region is CASSVGAQSEQYF. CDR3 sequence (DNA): TGTGCCAGCAGCGTAGGGGCGCAGTCCGAGCAGTACTTC.

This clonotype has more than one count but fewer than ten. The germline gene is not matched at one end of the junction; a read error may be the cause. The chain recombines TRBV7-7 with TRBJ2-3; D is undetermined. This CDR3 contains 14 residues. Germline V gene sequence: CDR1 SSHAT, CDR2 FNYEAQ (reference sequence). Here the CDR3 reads CASSSNPAHPTQYF. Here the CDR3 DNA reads TGTGCTAGCAGCTCTAACCCAGCCCACCCTACGCAGTATTTT.

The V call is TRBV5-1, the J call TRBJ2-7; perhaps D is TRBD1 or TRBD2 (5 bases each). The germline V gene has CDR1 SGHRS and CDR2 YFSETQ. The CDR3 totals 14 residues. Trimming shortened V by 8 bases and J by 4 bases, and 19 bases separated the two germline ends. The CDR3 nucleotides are TGCGCCAGTAACCCCCAGGGACGATATTACGAGCAGTACTTC. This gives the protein CASNPQGRYYEQYF.

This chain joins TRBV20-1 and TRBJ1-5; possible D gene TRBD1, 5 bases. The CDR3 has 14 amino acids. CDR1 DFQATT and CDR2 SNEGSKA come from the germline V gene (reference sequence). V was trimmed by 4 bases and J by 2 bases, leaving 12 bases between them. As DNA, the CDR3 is TGCAGTGCTAATAAAGGGGACGGCAATCAGCCCCAGCATTTT. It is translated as CSANKGDGNQPQHF.

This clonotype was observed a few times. CDR3 sequence (DNA): TGTGCCAGCAGCCCCGAGGGCTCTGGAAACACCATATATTTT. Amino acid sequence: CASSPEGSGNTIYF. The chain uses TRBV5-4 and TRBJ1-3; D not resolved. V lost 4 bases, J lost 0 bases, and 8 bases lay in between. The germline CDR1 and CDR2 sequences are SGHNT and YYREEE (reference sequence). This CDR3 contains 14 residues.

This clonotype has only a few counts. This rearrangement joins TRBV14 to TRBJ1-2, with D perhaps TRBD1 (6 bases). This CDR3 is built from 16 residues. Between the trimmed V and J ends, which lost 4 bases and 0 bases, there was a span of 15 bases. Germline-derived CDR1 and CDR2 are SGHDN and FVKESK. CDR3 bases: TGTGCCAGCAGCCTTTGGGGGACACCAACTAACTATGGCTACACCTTC. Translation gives CASSLWGTPTNYGYTF.